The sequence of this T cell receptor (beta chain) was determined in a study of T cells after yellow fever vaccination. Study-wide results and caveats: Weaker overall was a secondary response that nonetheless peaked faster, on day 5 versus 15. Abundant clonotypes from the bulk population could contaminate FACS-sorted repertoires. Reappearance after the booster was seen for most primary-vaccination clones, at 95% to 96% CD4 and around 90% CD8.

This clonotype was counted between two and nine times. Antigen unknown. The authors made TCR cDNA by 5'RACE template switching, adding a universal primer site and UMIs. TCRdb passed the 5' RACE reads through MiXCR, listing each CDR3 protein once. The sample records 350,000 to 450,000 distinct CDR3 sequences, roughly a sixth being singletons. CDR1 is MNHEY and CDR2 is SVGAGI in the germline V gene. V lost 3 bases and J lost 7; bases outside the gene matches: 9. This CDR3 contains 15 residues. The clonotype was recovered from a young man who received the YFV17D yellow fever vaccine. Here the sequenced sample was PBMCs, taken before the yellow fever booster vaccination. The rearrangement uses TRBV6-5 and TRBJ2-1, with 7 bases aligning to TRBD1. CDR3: CASSYLGDRANEQFF. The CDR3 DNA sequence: TGTGCCAGCAGTTATCTAGGTGACAGGGCGAATGAGCAGTTCTTC.